This is a list of T cell receptor beta chains from one sample in a study of control samples from healthy donors and cancer patients. Assay used: immunoSEQ multiplex PCR; TCRdb lists only in-frame clones, some missing. The repertoire consists of 200,000 or so clones, with roughly 94% occurring once and the leading ten covering over 1.2%. The sample consisted of blood. The source of these receptors is a man aged 45-65 years in good health. The CDR3 runs from the conserved cysteine through the conserved F or W. The D gene is left open where the match is weak. Size is omitted from some rows. Given values are once, few, many or a class for expanded clones.

D gene	V gene	J gene	clone size	CDR3 length	CDR3 protein	CDR3 DNA
TRBD1	TRBV6-5	TRBJ2-7	once	15	CASSPRDRPNLGQYF	TGTGCCAGCAGTCCCCGGGACAGGCCCAACCTAGGGCAGTACTTC
.	TRBV29-1	TRBJ1-5	.	13	CSVAGQSNQPQHF	TGCAGCGTTGCGGGGCAGAGCAATCAGCCCCAGCATTTT
.	TRBV4-1	TRBJ2-5	.	17	CASSQDPDWGSVETQYF	TGCGCCAGCAGCCAAGATCCCGACTGGGGGTCCGTTGAGACCCAGTACTTC
.	TRBV11-3	TRBJ2-1	.	13	CASSLGDVNEQFF	TGTGCCAGCAGCCTAGGGGACGTCAATGAGCAGTTCTTC
.	TRBV5-1	TRBJ2-1	.	13	CASSHGTGNEQFF	TGCGCCAGCAGCCACGGGACGGGCAATGAGCAGTTCTTC
.	TRBV7-3	TRBJ2-2	.	15	CASSLRGSGTGELFF	TGTGCCAGCAGCCTCAGGGGCTCGGGCACCGGGGAGCTGTTTTTT
.	TRBV20-1	TRBJ1-5	once	11	CSAGGDQPQHF	TGCAGTGCGGGGGGGGATCAGCCCCAGCATTTT
TRBD2	TRBV7-3	TRBJ2-1	.	15	CASSLGLAGNNEQFF	TGTGCCAGCAGCTTAGGACTAGCGGGGAACAATGAGCAGTTCTTC
.	TRBV5-8	TRBJ2-2	few	17	CASSLDSPARDTGELFF	TGTGCCAGCAGCTTGGATTCCCCTGCCCGAGACACCGGGGAGCTGTTTTTT
.	TRBV27	TRBJ1-1	.	16	CASSLSPGRSNTEAFF	TGTGCCAGCAGTTTATCCCCGGGACGGAGCAACACTGAAGCTTTCTTT
TRBD1	TRBV2	TRBJ1-1	once	13	CASSVRGRGEAFF	TGTGCCAGCAGCGTCAGGGGGCGAGGTGAAGCTTTCTTT
.	TRBV2	TRBJ2-3	.	14	CASSGRVSTDTQYF	TGTGCCAGCAGTGGCAGGGTATCCACAGATACGCAGTATTTT
.	TRBV28	TRBJ1-4	.	14	CASSPDGLMGKLFF	TGTGCCAGCAGCCCGGATGGGCTTATGGGGAAACTGTTTTTT
TRBD2	TRBV9	TRBJ2-1	few	19	CASSVGWGLGVISYNEQFF	TGTGCCAGCAGCGTAGGGTGGGGACTAGGGGTTATCTCCTACAATGAGCAGTTCTTC
.	TRBV4-2	TRBJ1-3	.	15	CASSPMPYSGNTIYF	TGTGCCAGCAGCCCTATGCCCTACTCTGGAAACACCATATATTTT
TRBD1	TRBV28	TRBJ1-1	.	13	CASDRGLTTEAFF	TGTGCCTCGGACAGGGGGCTTACCACTGAAGCTTTCTTT